These 15 T cell receptor beta chains were sequenced from one sample in a study of metastatic and nonmetastatic thyroid tumors. No treatment had been given to any patient before thyroid surgery. With MiXCR, TCRdb reprocessed the PCR reads. This sample yields 13,000 or so clones, of which about 28% are seen a single time; 3.5% to 5% belongs to the top ten. Sequencing was carried out using blood. The receptors derive from a female donor with papillary thyroid cancer or a benign thyroid nodule (not recorded which). Some clones in this sample may be carry-over from other donors' samples.

The J gene is TRBJ2-5, the V gene TRBV20-1, with TRBD2 as a possible D gene (5 bases). The CDR3 is 12 amino acids. The ends were cut back, 6 bases at V and 5 bases at J, with 13 bases in the middle. The V gene's germline CDR1 is DFQATT and CDR2 SNEGSKA (reference sequence). This CDR3 reads CSAIGLPETQYF. CDR3 bases: TGCAGTGCCATCGGACTCCCGGAGACCCAGTACTTC.

This chain uses TRBV3-1 with TRBJ1-2; D is undetermined. The CDR3 contains 14 residues. Trimming left V 4 bases short and J 4 bases short, with 13 bases between. CDR1 is LGHDT, CDR2 YNNKEL, per germline (reference sequence). The CDR3, as DNA: TGTGCCAGCAGCCTCGGCCAGGCGACCTATGGCTACACCTTC. It specifies CASSLGQATYGYTF.

By its share, this clone is medium-sized (0.01 to 0.1%). The chain combines TRBV7-2 with TRBJ1-1; D is undetermined. Per germline, CDR1 SGHTA and CDR2 FQGNSA. The V end lost 5 bases, the J end lost 10 bases, and 17 bases lay between the germline ends. The CDR3 consists of 13 residues. Here the CDR3 reads CASSLGRASGAFF. Written as DNA, the CDR3 is TGTGCCAGCAGCCTCGGAAGGGCCTCGGGAGCTTTCTTT.

As concerns this clone: The junction and the germline gene differ at one end; a read error may be behind it. The chain uses TRBV6-1 and TRBJ2-7; 7 positions match TRBD1. The CDR3 consists of 18 residues. Germline values: CDR1 MNHNS, CDR2 SASEGT. CDR3 coding DNA: TGTGCCTGCAGTGTGACAGGGTACAGGCTAGTCAGGTTCGCCGAGCAGTACTTC. The encoded protein is CACSVTGYRLVRFAEQYF.

This chain links TRBV2 with TRBJ2-7; TRBD2 matches 11 bases. The V segment lost 4 bases and the J segment 10 bases; nucleotides outside the gene matches: 9. The V gene's germline CDR1 is SNHLY and CDR2 FYNNEI. The CDR3 runs to 14 residues. Written as DNA, the CDR3 is TGTGCCAGCAGTGTGACTAGCGGGAACTACTATCAGTACTTC. It specifies CASSVTSGNYYQYF.

By proportion, this clone is medium-sized. This rearrangement joins TRBV6-1 to TRBJ2-7, with 10 bases fitting TRBD1. The V gene's germline CDR1 is MNHNS and CDR2 SASEGT. Losses at the gene ends were 6 bases for V and 6 bases for J; bases not matched to a gene: 17. The CDR3 extends over 17 amino acids. In nucleotides, the CDR3 is TGTGCCAGCAGAAGACAGGGGGCGTCGATCTCCCGATCCGAGCAGTACTTC. Its translation: CASRRQGASISRSEQYF.

The table lists this clone with many counts. This clone may be a read error of a much larger clone one base away. This sequence joins TRBV7-3 and TRBJ2-7, with D uncertain. The CDR3 is 13 amino acids. CDR1 is SGHTA and CDR2 is FQGTGA in the germline V gene. Trimming pared 0 bases from V and 9 bases from J, leaving 12 bases between. The CDR3 sequence is CASSLTYDHVQYF. CDR3 coding DNA: TGTGCCAGCAGCTTAACGTATGACCACGTGCAGTACTTC.

A remark on this clone: This may be a read error, as it is one base from a much larger clone. The chain combines TRBV24-1 with TRBJ2-3; no clear D gene. Germline CDR1 KGHDR, CDR2 SFDVKD. This CDR3 is 14 amino acids long. The CDR3 loop is CATGDPRLPDTQYF. In DNA form, the CDR3 reads TGTGCCACCGGTGATCCGAGGCTTCCAGATACGCAGTATTTT.

This clone is deemed medium-sized. DNA of the CDR3: TGTGCCACCAGCCCTGGGGGGCAGTCAGCTGAAGCTTTCTTT. This encodes CATSPGGQSAEAFF. V and J are TRBV15 and TRBJ1-1; D is perhaps TRBD1 (6 bases). CDR3 length: 14 amino acids. The germline V and J ends were trimmed by 5 bases and 6 bases, with 16 bases remaining between them. The germline gives CDR1 LNHNV, CDR2 YYDKDF (reference sequence).

The chain uses TRBV11-3 and TRBJ2-7, with D unclear. The V gene lost 5 bases and the J gene lost 3 bases, with 8 bases spanning the gap. Looked up from germline, CDR1 is SGHNT and CDR2 is YENEEA. The CDR3 is 12 residues long. The CDR3: CASSPGNYEQYF. DNA of the CDR3: TGTGCCAGCAGCCCCGGAAACTACGAGCAGTACTTC.

This clone was seen only a few times. The J gene is TRBJ2-7, the V gene TRBV28, with D uncertain. Trimming cost V 2 bases and J 7 bases, with 6 bases left between them. This CDR3 has 11 residues. Germline CDR1 is MDHEN and CDR2 is SYDVKM. DNA of the CDR3: TGTGCCAGCAGTTTACATCCTGAGCAGTACTTC. This translates into CASSLHPEQYF.

This clone was seen just once. The V call is TRBV5-4, the J call TRBJ2-5; 8 nucleotides agree with TRBD2. The CDR3 has 13 residues. CDR1 is SGHNT, CDR2 YYREEE, per germline (reference sequence). V trimming: 6 bases; J trimming: 12 bases; junction bases outside the gene matches: 13. CDR3 DNA: TGTGCCAGCATCGGTAGTAGCGGGGAGAGCAAGTACTTC. As protein: CASIGSSGESKYF.

This clone has ten or more counts. The V and J genes are TRBV12-3 or TRBV12-4 and TRBJ2-5; 11 positions agree with TRBD1. The V gene end was trimmed by 3 bases and the J gene end by 2 bases; junction bases not matched to a gene: 14. The CDR3 extends over 19 amino acids. In nucleotides, the CDR3 is TGTGCCAGCAGTTTCAGGACAGGGGGCCGGTCAACAATACAAGAGACCCAGTACTTC. Protein sequence: CASSFRTGGRSTIQETQYF.

The chain recombines TRBV10-3 with TRBJ1-5; TRBD1 is a possible D gene (5 bases). Per germline, CDR1 ENHRY and CDR2 SYGVKD. V was trimmed by 8 bases and J by 5 bases, leaving 16 bases between them. CDR3 length equals 14 residues. CDR3 in DNA: TGTGCCATCTGGACCGGGACGGCTCATCAGCCCCAGCATTTT. This gives the protein CAIWTGTAHQPQHF.

V gene TRBV29-1 combines with J gene TRBJ1-2, with 9 bases matching TRBD1. Germline lookup yields CDR1 SQVTM and CDR2 ANQGSEA. CDR3 length: 13 residues. J gave up 5 bases and V 0 bases, and 1 base lay outside the gene matches. The CDR3: CSVEEQGAYGYTF. CDR3 nucleotides: TGCAGCGTTGAAGAACAGGGGGCGTATGGCTACACCTTC.